The T cell receptor beta chain described here comes from a study of control samples from healthy donors and cancer patients. CDR3 length equals 18 residues. The V gene end was trimmed by 4 bases and the J gene end by 0 bases; junction bases not matched to a gene: 9. CDR1 MNHEY and CDR2 SMNVEV come from the germline V gene (reference sequence). Sequenced by immunoSEQ multiplex PCR; TCRdb stores in-frame clones only, minus some. In the table there are more than 25,000 clones, 91% of which are singletons. The specimen sequenced was PBMCs. The chain recombines TRBV27 with TRBJ2-1, with 10 bases identical to TRBD1. The receptor comes from a man aged 45 to 65 with lung cancer. The CDR3 DNA reads TGTGCCAGCAGTTCGGGACAGGGGACCTCTGGCTCCTACAATGAGCAGTTCTTC. Amino acid sequence: CASSSGQGTSGSYNEQFF.